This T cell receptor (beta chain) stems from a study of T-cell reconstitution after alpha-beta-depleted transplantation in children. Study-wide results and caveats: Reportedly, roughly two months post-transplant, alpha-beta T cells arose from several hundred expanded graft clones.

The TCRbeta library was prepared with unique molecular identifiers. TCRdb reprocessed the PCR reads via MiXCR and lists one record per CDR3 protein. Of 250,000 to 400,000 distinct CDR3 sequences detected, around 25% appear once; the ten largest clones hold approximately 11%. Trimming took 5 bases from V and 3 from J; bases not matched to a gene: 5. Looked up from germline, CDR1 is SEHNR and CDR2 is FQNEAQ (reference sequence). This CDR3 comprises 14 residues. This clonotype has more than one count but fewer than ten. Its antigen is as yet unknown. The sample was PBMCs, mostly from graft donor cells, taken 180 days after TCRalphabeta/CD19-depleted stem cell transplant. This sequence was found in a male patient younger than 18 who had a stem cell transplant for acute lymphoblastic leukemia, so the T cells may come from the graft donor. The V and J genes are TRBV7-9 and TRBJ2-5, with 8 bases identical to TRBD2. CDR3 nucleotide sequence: TGTGCCAGCAGCCCGACTAGCGCGGAAGAGACCCAGTACTTC. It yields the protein CASSPTSAEETQYF. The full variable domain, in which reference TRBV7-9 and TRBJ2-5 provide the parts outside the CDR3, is DTGVSQNPRHKITKRGQNVTFRCDPISEHNRLYWYRQTLGQGPEFLTYFQNEAQLEKSRLLSDRFSAERPKGSFSTLEIQRTEQGDSAMYLCASSPTSAEETQYFGPGTRLLVL.